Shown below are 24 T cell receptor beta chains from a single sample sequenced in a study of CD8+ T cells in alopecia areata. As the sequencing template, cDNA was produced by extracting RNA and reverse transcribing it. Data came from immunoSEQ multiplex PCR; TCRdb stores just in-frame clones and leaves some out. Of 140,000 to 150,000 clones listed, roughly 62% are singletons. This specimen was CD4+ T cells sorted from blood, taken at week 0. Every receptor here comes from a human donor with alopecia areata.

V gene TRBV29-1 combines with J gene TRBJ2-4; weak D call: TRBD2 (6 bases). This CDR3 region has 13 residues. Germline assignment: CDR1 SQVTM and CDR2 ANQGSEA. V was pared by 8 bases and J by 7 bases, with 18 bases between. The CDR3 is CSFEGAGTNIQYF. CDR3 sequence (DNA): TGCAGCTTCGAGGGTGCGGGGACGAACATTCAGTACTTC.

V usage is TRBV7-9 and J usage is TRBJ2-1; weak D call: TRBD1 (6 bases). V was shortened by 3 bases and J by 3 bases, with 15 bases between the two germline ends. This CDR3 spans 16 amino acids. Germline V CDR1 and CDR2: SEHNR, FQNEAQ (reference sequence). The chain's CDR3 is CASSLSSGGRYNEQFF. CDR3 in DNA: TGTGCCAGCAGCTTGTCTTCTGGGGGCCGCTACAATGAGCAGTTCTTC.

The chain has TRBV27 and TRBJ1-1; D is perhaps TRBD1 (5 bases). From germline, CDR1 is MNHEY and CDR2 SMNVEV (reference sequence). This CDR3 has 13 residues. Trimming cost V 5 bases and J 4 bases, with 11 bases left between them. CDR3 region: CASSKRGGTEAFF. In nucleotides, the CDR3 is TGTGCCAGCAGTAAAAGGGGAGGCACTGAAGCTTTCTTT.

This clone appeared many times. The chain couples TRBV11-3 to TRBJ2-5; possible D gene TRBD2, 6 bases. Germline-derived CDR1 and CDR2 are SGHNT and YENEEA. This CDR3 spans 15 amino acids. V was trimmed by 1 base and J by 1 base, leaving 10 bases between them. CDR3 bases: TGTGCCAGCAGCTTAGGTCTAGCGCCCCAAGAGACCCAGTACTTC. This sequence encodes CASSLGLAPQETQYF.

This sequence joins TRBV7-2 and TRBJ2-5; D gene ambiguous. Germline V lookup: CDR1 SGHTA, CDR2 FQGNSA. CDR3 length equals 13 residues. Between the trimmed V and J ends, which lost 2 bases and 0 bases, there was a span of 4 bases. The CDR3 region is CASSLPNQETQYF. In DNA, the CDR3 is TGTGCCAGCAGCTTACCTAACCAAGAGACCCAGTACTTC.

The DNA of the CDR3 is TGCGCCAGCAGCCAAGGGGGGTGGACTGAAGCTTTCTTT. Residues: CASSQGGWTEAFF. V is TRBV4-3 and J is TRBJ1-1, with TRBD1 as a possible D gene (5 bases). The CDR3 is 13 amino acids. Germline V gene lookup returns CDR1 LGHNA and CDR2 YSLEER. With 1 base removed from V and 5 bases from J, the gap between germline ends came to 8 bases.

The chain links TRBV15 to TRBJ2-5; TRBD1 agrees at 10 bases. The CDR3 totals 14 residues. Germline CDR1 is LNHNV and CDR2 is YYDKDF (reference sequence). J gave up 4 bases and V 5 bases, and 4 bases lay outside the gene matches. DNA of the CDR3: TGTGCCACCAGCGGCGACAGGGGGCGAGAGACCCAGTACTTC. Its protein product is CATSGDRGRETQYF.

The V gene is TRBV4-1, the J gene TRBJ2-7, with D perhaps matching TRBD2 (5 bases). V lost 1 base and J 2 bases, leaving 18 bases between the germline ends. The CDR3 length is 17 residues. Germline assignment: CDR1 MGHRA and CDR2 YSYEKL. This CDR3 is CASSQGGAALDPYEQYF. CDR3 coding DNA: TGCGCCAGCAGCCAAGGGGGAGCGGCACTAGATCCCTACGAGCAGTACTTC.

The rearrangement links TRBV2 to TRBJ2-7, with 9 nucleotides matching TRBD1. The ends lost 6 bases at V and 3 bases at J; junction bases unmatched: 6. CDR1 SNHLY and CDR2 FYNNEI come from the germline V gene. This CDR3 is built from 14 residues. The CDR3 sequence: CASSRDREGYEQYF. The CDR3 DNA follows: TGTGCCAGCAGCCGGGACAGGGAAGGCTACGAGCAGTACTTC.

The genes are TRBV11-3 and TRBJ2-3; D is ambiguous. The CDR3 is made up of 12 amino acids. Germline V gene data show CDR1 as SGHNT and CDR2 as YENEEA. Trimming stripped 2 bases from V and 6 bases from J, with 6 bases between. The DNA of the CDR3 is TGTGCCAGCAGCTTAATTGGGGATACGCAGTATTTT. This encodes CASSLIGDTQYF.

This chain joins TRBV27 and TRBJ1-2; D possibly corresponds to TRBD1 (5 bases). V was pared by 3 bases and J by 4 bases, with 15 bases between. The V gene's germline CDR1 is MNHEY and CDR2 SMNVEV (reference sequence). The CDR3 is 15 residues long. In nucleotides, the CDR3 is TGTGCCAGCAGTTTCTCGACAGATCCACCCTATGGCTACACCTTC. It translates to CASSFSTDPPYGYTF.

Here the CDR3 DNA reads TGTGCCAGCAGCTTAGTTCCCAGTGAGCAGTTCTTC. Translating it yields CASSLVPSEQFF. V usage is TRBV7-2 and J usage is TRBJ2-1; no firm D call. The CDR3 is 12 amino acids. CDR1 and CDR2 (germline): SGHTA, FQGNSA. Trimming took off 1 base at V and 9 bases at J, with 7 bases between the two ends.

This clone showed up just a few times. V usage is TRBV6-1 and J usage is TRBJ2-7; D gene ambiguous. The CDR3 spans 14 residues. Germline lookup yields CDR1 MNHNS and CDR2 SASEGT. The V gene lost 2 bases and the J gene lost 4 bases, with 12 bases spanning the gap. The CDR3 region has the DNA TGTGCCAGCAGTGAAATCGGAAGGGTATACGAGCAGTACTTC. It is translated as CASSEIGRVYEQYF.

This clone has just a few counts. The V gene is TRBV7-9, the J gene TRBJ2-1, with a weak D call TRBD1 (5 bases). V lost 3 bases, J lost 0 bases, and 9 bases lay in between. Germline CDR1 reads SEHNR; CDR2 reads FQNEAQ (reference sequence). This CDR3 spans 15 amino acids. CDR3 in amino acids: CASSLRQGSYNEQFF. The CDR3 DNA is TGTGCCAGCAGCTTGAGGCAGGGCTCCTACAATGAGCAGTTCTTC.

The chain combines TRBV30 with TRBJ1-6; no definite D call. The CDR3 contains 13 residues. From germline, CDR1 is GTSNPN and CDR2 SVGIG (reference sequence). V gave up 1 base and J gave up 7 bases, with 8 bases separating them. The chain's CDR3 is CAWSGSKNSPLHF. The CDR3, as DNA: TGTGCCTGGAGTGGCAGTAAGAATTCACCCCTCCACTTT.

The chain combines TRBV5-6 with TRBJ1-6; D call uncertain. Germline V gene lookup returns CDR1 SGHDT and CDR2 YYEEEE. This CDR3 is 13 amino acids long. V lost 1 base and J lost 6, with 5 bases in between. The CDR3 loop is CASSLPANSPLHF. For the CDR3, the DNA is TGTGCCAGCAGCTTGCCAGCTAATTCACCCCTCCACTTT.

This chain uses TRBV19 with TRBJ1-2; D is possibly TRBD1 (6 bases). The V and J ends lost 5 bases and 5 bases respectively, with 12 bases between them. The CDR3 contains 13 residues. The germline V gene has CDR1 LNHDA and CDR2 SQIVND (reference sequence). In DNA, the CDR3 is TGTGCCAGTAGTGTCAGGGGCGAGTATGGCTACACCTTC. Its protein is CASSVRGEYGYTF.

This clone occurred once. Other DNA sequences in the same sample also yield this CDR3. Written as DNA, the CDR3 is TGCGCCAGCAGCTCCGGACAGGGTCAAGAGACCCAGTACTTC. Translating it yields CASSSGQGQETQYF. The chain has TRBV5-1 and TRBJ2-5; 8 bases agree with TRBD1. In germline, CDR1 is SGHRS, CDR2 YFSETQ. The CDR3 is 14 residues long. Trimming removed 3 bases from V and 2 bases from J; junction bases left unmatched: 3.

The CDR3 DNA is TGCGCCAGCAGCTTGGCGGCAGGGTCCTATTCACCCCTCCACTTT. Translated, it gives CASSLAAGSYSPLHF. J is TRBJ1-6 and V is TRBV5-1; D is possibly TRBD1 (5 bases). The V and J ends lost 0 bases and 8 bases respectively, with 12 bases between them. Germline values: CDR1 SGHRS, CDR2 YFSETQ. There are 15 residues in the CDR3.

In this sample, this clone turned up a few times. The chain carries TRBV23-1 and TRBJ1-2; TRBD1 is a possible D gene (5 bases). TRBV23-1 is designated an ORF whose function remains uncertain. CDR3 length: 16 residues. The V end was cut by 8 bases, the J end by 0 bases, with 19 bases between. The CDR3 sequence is CASVRDGGNSNYGYTF. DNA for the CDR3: TGCGCCAGCGTCCGCGACGGGGGGAATTCTAACTATGGCTACACCTTC.

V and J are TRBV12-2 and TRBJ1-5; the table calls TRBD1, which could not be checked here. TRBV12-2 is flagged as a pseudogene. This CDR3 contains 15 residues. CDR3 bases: TGTGCAAGTCGCTTAGCGACAGGAGAAAATCAGCCCCAGCATTTT. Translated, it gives CASRLATGENQPQHF.

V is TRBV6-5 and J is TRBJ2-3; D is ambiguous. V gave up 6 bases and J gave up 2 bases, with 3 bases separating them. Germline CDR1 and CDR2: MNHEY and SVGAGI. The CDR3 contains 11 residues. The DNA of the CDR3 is TGTGCCAGCAGGCTCACAGATACGCAGTATTTT. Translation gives CASRLTDTQYF.

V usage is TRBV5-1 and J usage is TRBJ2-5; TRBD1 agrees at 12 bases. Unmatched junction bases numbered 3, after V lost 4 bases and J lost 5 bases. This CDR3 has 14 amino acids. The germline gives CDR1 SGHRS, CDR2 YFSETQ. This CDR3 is CASSGTGGAETQYF. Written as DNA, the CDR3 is TGCGCCAGCAGCGGGACAGGGGGCGCGGAGACCCAGTACTTC.

The CDR3 here is CASSYFLLKETQYF. CDR3 nucleotide sequence: TGTGCCAGCAGTTACTTCTTGTTGAAAGAGACCCAGTACTTC. The gene calls are TRBV6-5 and TRBJ2-5; D is ambiguous. The CDR3 is made up of 14 amino acids. Trimming shortened V by 1 base and J by 3 bases, and 9 bases separated the two germline ends. Germline V lookup: CDR1 MNHEY, CDR2 SVGAGI.